The 31 T cell receptor beta chains presented below share a single source sample, sequenced in a study of T cells in Graves' hyperthyroidism and ophthalmopathy. Researchers amplified the TCR beta CDR3 regions from RNA transcripts. The HTBI primer set was used in a first-round RT-PCR of the TCR CDR3. Each CDR3 protein gets one entry after TCRdb re-called the multiplex PCR reads with MiXCR. Of approximately 720,000 distinct CDR3 sequences listed, about 19% are singletons. The source material was blood. The receptors derive from a woman aged 50 to 60 with Graves' hyperthyroidism that later progressed to Graves' ophthalmopathy.

This clonotype was observed a few times. V and J are TRBV5-1 and TRBJ1-6, with 9 positions matching TRBD1. V trimming: 4 bases; J trimming: 9 bases; junction bases outside the gene matches: 8. From germline, CDR1 is SGHRS and CDR2 YFSETQ. CDR3 length: 15 amino acids. The CDR3 is CASSQGQGASSPLHF. DNA for the CDR3: TGCGCCAGCAGCCAGGGACAGGGCGCGAGTTCACCCCTCCACTTT. The full variable domain, with the rest looked up from reference TRBV5-1 and TRBJ1-6, is KAGVTQTPRYLIKTRGQQVTLSCSPISGHRSVSWYQQTPGQGLQFLFEYFSETQRNKGNFPGRFSGRQFSNSRSEMNVSTLELGDSALYLCASSQGQGASSPLHFGNGTRLTVT.

The CDR3 sequence is CASSQEWVGTEAFF. Here the CDR3 DNA reads TGTGCCAGCAGCCAAGAGTGGGTTGGCACTGAAGCTTTCTTT. The chain is built from TRBV14 and TRBJ1-1; D gene uncertain. From germline, CDR1 is SGHDN and CDR2 FVKESK. The CDR3 has 14 residues. Deletions cut 0 bases from V and 4 bases from J, with 9 bases between.

This clonotype was seen a handful of times. The V and J genes are TRBV5-6 and TRBJ1-2; TRBD1 might be the D (6 bases). Trimming cost V 0 bases and J 6 bases, with 9 bases left between them. The CDR3 runs 13 residues. Germline lookup yields CDR1 SGHDT and CDR2 YYEEEE. CDR3 sequence reads: CASSLAKGDGYTF. In DNA form, the CDR3 reads TGTGCCAGCAGCTTGGCCAAGGGGGATGGCTACACCTTC.

In its sample, this clonotype was seen a few times. V and J are TRBV7-2 and TRBJ1-5; D remains ambiguous. In germline, CDR1 is SGHTA, CDR2 FQGNSA. The germline V and J ends were trimmed by 7 bases and 9 bases, with 10 bases remaining between them. The CDR3 length is 11 residues. CDR3 in DNA: TGTGCCAGCACCACCATGGGGCCCCAGCATTTT. Amino acids: CASTTMGPQHF.

The chain employs TRBV15 and TRBJ1-4, with TRBD1 matching 10 bases. The J segment lost 7 bases and the V segment lost 1 base, leaving 6 bases of the junction unmatched. Looked up from germline, CDR1 is LNHNV and CDR2 is YYDKDF (reference sequence). This CDR3 is 16 amino acids long. The CDR3: CATSRGGQGVGEKLFF. Here the CDR3 DNA reads TGTGCCACCAGCAGAGGCGGACAGGGGGTCGGTGAAAAACTGTTTTTT.

This clonotype was observed many times. The chain employs TRBV7-6 and TRBJ2-5; 11 bases line up with TRBD2. The V gene end was trimmed by 11 bases and the J gene end by 4 bases; junction bases not matched to a gene: 12. The germline V gene has CDR1 SGHVS and CDR2 FNYEAQ. The CDR3 loop spans 15 amino acids. The CDR3 region is CACKNSGGAAETQYF. The CDR3 nucleotides are TGTGCCTGCAAGAATAGCGGGGGGGCCGCAGAGACCCAGTACTTC.

This clonotype came up once. The J gene is TRBJ2-7, the V gene TRBV28; possibly TRBD2 for D (6 bases). In germline, CDR1 is MDHEN, CDR2 SYDVKM. Trimming took off 8 bases at V and 2 bases at J, with 16 bases between the two ends. This CDR3 region has 14 residues. This chain's CDR3 is CASELSGGAYEQYF. Here the CDR3 DNA reads TGTGCCAGCGAGCTTTCGGGCGGGGCCTACGAGCAGTACTTC.

This clonotype was counted between two and nine times. The chain has TRBV4-1 and TRBJ1-4; no reliable D call. Germline V lookup: CDR1 MGHRA, CDR2 YSYEKL. The CDR3 has 14 amino acids. Trimming pared 3 bases from V and 2 bases from J, leaving 7 bases between. CDR3 sequence: CASSQAGTNEKLFF. The CDR3 nucleotides read TGCGCCAGCAGCCAGGCCGGCACTAATGAAAAACTGTTTTTT.

On this clonotype itself: This may arise from a read error, as a much more abundant clone is one base away. The rearrangement links TRBV5-4 to TRBJ2-7; 7 bases map to TRBD1. CDR1 and CDR2 (germline): SGHNT, YYREEE (reference sequence). Trimming cost V 10 bases and J 0 bases; bases outside gene matches: 13. This CDR3 has 15 residues. CDR3 DNA: TGTGCCGGCACCACCATGGACAGGAGCTCCTACGAGCAGTACTTC. Residues: CAGTTMDRSSYEQYF.

This clonotype was seen at least ten times. The gene calls are TRBV5-1 and TRBJ1-1; TRBD1 is a possible D gene (6 bases). CDR3 length: 16 amino acids. V dropped 3 bases and J dropped 2 bases, with 17 bases sitting between them. CDR1 and CDR2 from the germline V gene are SGHRS and YFSETQ. CDR3 in amino acids: CASSSLNNRENTEAFF. The CDR3 DNA is TGCGCCAGCAGCTCACTAAATAACAGGGAAAACACTGAAGCTTTCTTT.

This clonotype was observed at least ten times. The CDR3 is CASSRPTRGANTEAFF. DNA of the CDR3: TGTGCCAGCAGTCGACCGACAAGGGGGGCGAACACTGAAGCTTTCTTT. The chain combines TRBV6-1 with TRBJ1-1, with TRBD1 as a possible D gene (6 bases). The V gene lost 5 bases and the J gene lost 1 base, with 17 bases spanning the gap. The CDR3 is 16 amino acids. CDR1 and CDR2 (germline): MNHNS, SASEGT.

The gene calls are TRBV29-1 and TRBJ2-5, with 14 bases aligning to TRBD2. Unmatched junction bases numbered 7, after V lost 6 bases and J lost 7 bases. The germline gives CDR1 SQVTM, CDR2 ANQGSEA. The CDR3 is 14 residues long. In DNA form, the CDR3 reads TGCAGCGTAGGGACTAGCGGGGGCCCCAGGACCCAGTACTTC. It is translated as CSVGTSGGPRTQYF.

This chain connects TRBV5-8 to TRBJ2-1; 9 bases align to TRBD1. J lost 6 bases, V lost 7 bases, and 14 bases had no gene match. The CDR3 has 16 amino acids. Germline CDR1 SGHTS, CDR2 YDEGEE. The CDR3 DNA is TGTGCCAGCCGGAAAACCGGGACAGGGTTTTTCAATGAGCAGTTCTTC. This sequence encodes CASRKTGTGFFNEQFF.

The chain combines TRBV19 with TRBJ1-5; D is possibly TRBD1 (5 bases). The V end lost 8 bases, the J end lost 5 bases, and 10 bases lay between the germline ends. The CDR3 sequence is 12 residues long. Germline V gene data show CDR1 as LNHDA and CDR2 as SQIVND (reference sequence). The CDR3 DNA reads as TGTGCCAGTGGACGGGGCTATCAGCCCCAGCATTTT. It encodes CASGRGYQPQHF.

This clonotype was observed many times. The rearrangement uses TRBV9 and TRBJ2-3; D ambiguous. Germline V lookup: CDR1 SGDLS, CDR2 YYNGEE. V shed 4 bases and J shed 4 bases, with 13 bases lying between them. The CDR3 has 14 residues. CDR3 amino acids: CASSLGQRADTQYF. The CDR3 DNA is TGTGCCAGCAGCCTCGGGCAGCGCGCAGATACGCAGTATTTT.

V is TRBV7-2 and J is TRBJ2-3, with D unresolved. This CDR3 is 16 amino acids long. Germline V gene data show CDR1 as SGHTA and CDR2 as FQGNSA. Trimming shortened V by 2 bases and J by 0 bases, and 12 bases separated the two germline ends. CDR3 in amino acids: CASSLQRLISTDTQYF. In DNA, the CDR3 is TGTGCCAGCAGCTTACAGAGACTTATTAGCACAGATACGCAGTATTTT.

Only a few counts were recorded for this clonotype. This sequence joins TRBV19 and TRBJ2-5; TRBD1 matches at 7 bases. CDR3 size: 14 residues. Germline V gene lookup returns CDR1 LNHDA and CDR2 SQIVND (reference sequence). With V trimmed by 8 bases and J by 0 bases, 6 bases remained unmatched. DNA of the CDR3: TGTGCCAGTGGTGTAACAGGGGACCAAGAGACCCAGTACTTC. As protein: CASGVTGDQETQYF.

The rearrangement uses TRBV4-1 and TRBJ2-7, with TRBD1 matching 8 bases. The CDR3 consists of 14 residues. V shed 6 bases and J 5 bases; nucleotides not matched to a gene: 9. Looked up from germline, CDR1 is MGHRA and CDR2 is YSYEKL. CDR3 loop: CASRPGQGLNEQYF. DNA of the CDR3: TGCGCCAGCAGACCAGGACAGGGTTTGAACGAGCAGTACTTC.

This clonotype was detected many times. This chain links TRBV18 with TRBJ1-2, with D possibly being TRBD1 (6 bases). Germline values: CDR1 KGHSH, CDR2 LQKENI. The V gene lost 6 bases and the J gene lost 2 bases, with 10 bases spanning the gap. The CDR3 runs 13 residues. Here the CDR3 DNA reads TGTGCCAGCTCCGAGGACAGAAACTATGGCTACACCTTC. Amino acids: CASSEDRNYGYTF.

The sample holds many counts of this clonotype. The J gene is TRBJ1-1, the V gene TRBV3-1; 8 bases line up with TRBD1. This CDR3 is 17 amino acids long. V was pared by 4 bases and J by 0 bases, with 10 bases of the junction left unmatched. Germline CDR1 LGHDT, CDR2 YNNKEL (reference sequence). CDR3 amino acids: CASSLPARGRMNTEAFF. Here the CDR3 DNA reads TGTGCCAGCAGCCTTCCGGCCAGGGGGCGCATGAACACTGAAGCTTTCTTT.

CDR3 loop: CASMGAPGTLRVSNQPQHF. In DNA, the CDR3 is TGTGCCAGCATGGGGGCCCCTGGGACTTTAAGGGTTAGCAATCAGCCCCAGCATTTT. The rearrangement links TRBV6-1 to TRBJ1-5; possible D gene TRBD1, 6 bases. Trimming removed 7 bases at V and 0 bases at J, with 25 bases between. This CDR3 spans 19 amino acids. Germline loops: CDR1 MNHNS, CDR2 SASEGT.

The chain recombines TRBV4-1 with TRBJ1-1; D gene unclear. The CDR3 loop spans 16 amino acids. The V end lost 0 bases, the J end lost 8 bases, and 19 bases lay between the germline ends. Per germline, CDR1 MGHRA and CDR2 YSYEKL. CDR3: CASSQDSSEEFREAFF. CDR3 nucleotide sequence: TGCGCCAGCAGCCAAGATTCTAGCGAGGAGTTCCGCGAAGCTTTCTTT.

The chain uses TRBV11-3 and TRBJ2-5, with TRBD2 matching over 10 bases. The germline gives CDR1 SGHNT, CDR2 YENEEA. Unmatched junction bases numbered 12, after V lost 1 base and J lost 7 bases. The CDR3 is 17 residues long. CDR3 nucleotides: TGTGCCAGCAGCTTAGGATCCGGGACTAGCGACCGGGGGACCCAGTACTTC. This encodes CASSLGSGTSDRGTQYF.

This sequence joins TRBV5-4 and TRBJ2-1; no reliable D call. Per germline, CDR1 SGHNT and CDR2 YYREEE (reference sequence). V lost 1 base, J lost 7 bases, and 12 bases lay in between. The CDR3 loop spans 14 amino acids. CDR3 protein: CASSLPLAKNEQFF. For the CDR3, the DNA is TGTGCCAGCAGCTTGCCGTTGGCTAAGAATGAGCAGTTCTTC.

There are many counts of this clonotype. This sequence joins TRBV20-1 and TRBJ2-3; D ambiguous. This CDR3 is 11 amino acids long. Looked up from germline, CDR1 is DFQATT and CDR2 is SNEGSKA (reference sequence). V was shortened by 6 bases and J by 0 bases, with 4 bases between the two germline ends. The DNA of the CDR3 is TGCAGTGCCTATAGCACAGATACGCAGTATTTT. It translates to CSAYSTDTQYF.

This clonotype came up many times. The rearrangement uses TRBV2 and TRBJ1-5; D not resolved. Germline V gene lookup returns CDR1 SNHLY and CDR2 FYNNEI. V lost 6 bases and J lost 7, with 10 bases in between. This CDR3 has 12 amino acids. CDR3 amino acids: CASRGSGQPQHF. The CDR3, as DNA: TGTGCCAGCAGGGGGTCCGGACAGCCCCAGCATTTT.

This clonotype occurred a few times. The genes are TRBV5-6 and TRBJ2-3, with 9 bases aligning to TRBD2. Germline values: CDR1 SGHDT, CDR2 YYEEEE. V lost 4 bases to trimming and J lost 7 bases; unmatched junction nucleotides: 13. The CDR3 spans 16 residues. CDR3 residues: CASSAATGLAIHTQYF. CDR3 nucleotides: TGTGCCAGCAGCGCTGCAACGGGACTAGCAATACATACGCAGTATTTT.

Regarding this clonotype: At one boundary the junction diverges from the germline segment, which might be a read error. The J gene is TRBJ2-7, the V gene TRBV7-7; D might be TRBD2 (6 bases). This CDR3 comprises 14 residues. Germline CDR1 is SSHAT and CDR2 is FNYEAQ (reference sequence). The CDR3 DNA is TGTGCTAGCAGCTTATATCCTAGCGACCACGAGCAGTACTTC. This translates into CASSLYPSDHEQYF.

This clonotype was observed many times. This chain links TRBV20-1 with TRBJ1-2; maybe TRBD1 (5 bases). Germline values: CDR1 DFQATT, CDR2 SNEGSKA (reference sequence). This CDR3 comprises 13 residues. Trimming took off 1 base at V and 2 bases at J, with 8 bases between the two ends. CDR3 sequence (DNA): TGCAGTGCTAGAGGTTCAGGGAACTATGGCTACACCTTC. It translates to CSARGSGNYGYTF.

This clonotype turned up a few times. V usage is TRBV13 and J usage is TRBJ1-2; 10 bases map to TRBD1. The CDR3 extends over 15 amino acids. Per the germline V gene, CDR1 is PRHDT and CDR2 is FYEKMQ (reference sequence). J was trimmed by 7 bases and V by 5 bases; bases with no gene match: 10. The CDR3 DNA follows: TGTGCCAGCAGCCCCGACAGGGGGCGGGGTGGTGGCTACACCTTC. Encoded protein: CASSPDRGRGGGYTF. The full variable domain, its missing parts supplied by reference TRBV13 and TRBJ1-2, is AAGVIQSPRHLIKEKRETATLKCYPIPRHDTVYWYQQGPGQDPQFLISFYEKMQSDKGSIPDRFSAQQFSDYHSELNMSSLELGDSALYFCASSPDRGRGGGYTFGSGTRLTVV.

The chain carries TRBV4-3 and TRBJ2-5; 13 positions agree with TRBD2. The germline V gene has CDR1 LGHNA and CDR2 YSLEER. The CDR3 is made up of 17 amino acids. V lost 2 bases to trimming and J lost 1 base; unmatched junction nucleotides: 4. CDR3 bases: TGCGCCAGCAGCCAACGGAGACTAGCGGGGGGCCAAGAGACCCAGTACTTC. It codes for CASSQRRLAGGQETQYF.